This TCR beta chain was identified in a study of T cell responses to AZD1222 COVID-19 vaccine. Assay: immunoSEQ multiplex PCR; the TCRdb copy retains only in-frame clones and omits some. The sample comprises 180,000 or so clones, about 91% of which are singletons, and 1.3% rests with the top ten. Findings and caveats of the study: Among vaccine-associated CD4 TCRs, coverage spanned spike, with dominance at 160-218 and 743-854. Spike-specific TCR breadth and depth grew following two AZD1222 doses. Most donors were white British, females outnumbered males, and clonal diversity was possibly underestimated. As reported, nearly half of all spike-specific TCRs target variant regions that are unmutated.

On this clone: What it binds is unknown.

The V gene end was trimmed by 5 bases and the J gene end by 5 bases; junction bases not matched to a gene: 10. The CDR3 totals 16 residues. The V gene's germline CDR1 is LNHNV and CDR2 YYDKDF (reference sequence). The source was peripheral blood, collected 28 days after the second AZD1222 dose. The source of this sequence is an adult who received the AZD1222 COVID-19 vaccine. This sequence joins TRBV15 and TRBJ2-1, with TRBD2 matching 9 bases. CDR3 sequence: CATSQGGGGVHNEQFF. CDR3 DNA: TGTGCCACCAGCCAAGGGGGCGGGGGGGTTCACAATGAGCAGTTCTTC.